This T cell receptor (beta chain) comes out of a study of cytomegalovirus exposure and HLA in healthy donors. With 60 Vbeta and 13 Jbeta primers, the PCR was carried out. Some clones are missing from TCRdb's copy, which holds only in-frame ones; the method was immunoSEQ multiplex PCR. The table includes some 70,000 clones, about 70% detected once. General study points: Across donors, most TCRs were seen rarely, yet some public ones were widespread. Later analysis showed most CMV-associated TCR beta chains appearing HLA-restricted. Reported performance of the classifier showed diagnosis of cytomegalovirus status with high specificity and sensitivity. When analyzed later, the rates of TCR association showed variation by HLA locus, with DRB1 the most and HLA-C the fewest.

V lost 6 bases, J lost 2 bases, and 7 bases lay in between. Germline assignment: CDR1 MGHRA and CDR2 YSYEKL. The CDR3 covers 12 residues. As for this clone: What it binds is unknown.

The source material was PBMCs. The chain recombines TRBV4-1 with TRBJ1-1; D is uncertain. This sequence was found in a woman aged 30 to 39 in good health and CMV-seronegative. As DNA, the CDR3 is TGCGCCAGCAGTCTTAAAAACACTGAAGCTTTCTTT. This sequence encodes CASSLKNTEAFF.